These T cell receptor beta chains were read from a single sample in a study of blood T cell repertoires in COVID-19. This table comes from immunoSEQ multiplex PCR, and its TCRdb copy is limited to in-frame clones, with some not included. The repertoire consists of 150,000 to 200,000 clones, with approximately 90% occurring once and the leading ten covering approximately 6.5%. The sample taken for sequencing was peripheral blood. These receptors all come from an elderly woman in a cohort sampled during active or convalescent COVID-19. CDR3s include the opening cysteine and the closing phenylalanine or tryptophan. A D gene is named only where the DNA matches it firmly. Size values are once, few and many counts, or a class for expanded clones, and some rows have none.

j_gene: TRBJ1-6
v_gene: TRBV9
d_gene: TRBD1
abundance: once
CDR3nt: TGTGCCAGCAGCTCTTCGGGACAGTCAGGATCACCCCTCCACTTT
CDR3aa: CASSSSGQSGSPLHF

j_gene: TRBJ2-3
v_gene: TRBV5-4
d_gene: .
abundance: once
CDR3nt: TGTGCCAGCAGCCGGGGTCCCTCCGTGGGAGATACGCAGTATTTT
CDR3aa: CASSRGPSVGDTQYF

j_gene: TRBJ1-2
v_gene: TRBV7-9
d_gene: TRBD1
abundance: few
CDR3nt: TGTGCCAGCAGTGATGGACAGGGGGTTACTTATGGCTACACCTTC
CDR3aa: CASSDGQGVTYGYTF

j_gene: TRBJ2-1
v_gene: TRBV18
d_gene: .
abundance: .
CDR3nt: TGTGCCAGCTCACCAGTTGGCGGGAACTCCTACAATGAGCAGTTCTTC
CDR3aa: CASSPVGGNSYNEQFF

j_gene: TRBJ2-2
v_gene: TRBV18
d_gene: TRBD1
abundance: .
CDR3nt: TGTGCCAGCTCACCACCGCGCCAGGGGGCGGCCACGAATACTAACCCACGACCCGGGGAGCTGTTTTTT
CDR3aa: CASSPPRQGAATNTNPRPGELFF

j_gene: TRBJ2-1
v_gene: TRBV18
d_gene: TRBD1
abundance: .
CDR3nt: TGTGCCAGCTCACCGCCTACAGGGGTATCATACAATGAGCAGTTCTTC
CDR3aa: CASSPPTGVSYNEQFF

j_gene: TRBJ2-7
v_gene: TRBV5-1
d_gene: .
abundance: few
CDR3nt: TGCGCCAGCAGCAGGACAATAAACTACGAGCAGTACTTC
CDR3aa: CASSRTINYEQYF

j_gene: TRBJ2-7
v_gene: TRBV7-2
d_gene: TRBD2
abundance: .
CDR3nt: TGTGCCAGCAGCCTACTAGCGGGGCCCTACGAGCAGTACTTC
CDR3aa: CASSLLAGPYEQYF

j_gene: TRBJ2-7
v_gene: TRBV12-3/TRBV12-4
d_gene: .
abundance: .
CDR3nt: TGTGCCAGCACCCTACAGACAGGTTCCGAGCAGTACTTC
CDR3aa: CASTLQTGSEQYF

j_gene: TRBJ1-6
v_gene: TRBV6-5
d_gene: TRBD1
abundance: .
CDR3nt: TGTGCCAGCAGTTACTCCCCCGAAATTGACAGGGGCTTCCACTTT
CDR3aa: CASSYSPEIDRGFHF

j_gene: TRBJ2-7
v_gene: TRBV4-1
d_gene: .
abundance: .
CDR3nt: TGCGCCAGCAGCCAAGGGGAGACAGGGACTTCTACCGAGCAGTACTTC
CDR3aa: CASSQGETGTSTEQYF

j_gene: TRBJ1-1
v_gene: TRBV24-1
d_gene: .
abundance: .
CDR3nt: TGTGCCACCAGTGATTCCCAGGGCCCTGAAGCTTTCTTT
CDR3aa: CATSDSQGPEAFF

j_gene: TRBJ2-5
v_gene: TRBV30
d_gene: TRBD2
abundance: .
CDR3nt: TGTGCCTGGAGTGGTGCTAGCGGGAGCAAAGAGACCCAGTACTTC
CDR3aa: CAWSGASGSKETQYF

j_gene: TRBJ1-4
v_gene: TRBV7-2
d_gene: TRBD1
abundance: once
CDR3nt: TGTGCCAGCAGCACGACCGGGACAGGGGGTGAAAAACTGTTTTTT
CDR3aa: CASSTTGTGGEKLFF

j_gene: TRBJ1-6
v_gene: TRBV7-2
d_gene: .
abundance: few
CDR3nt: TGTGCCAGCAGATCGCACGCAGGGTCGGCTTCACCCCTCCACTTT
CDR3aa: CASRSHAGSASPLHF

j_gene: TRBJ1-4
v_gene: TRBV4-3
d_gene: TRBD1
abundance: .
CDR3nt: TGCGCCAGCAGCCAAGCCCGGGACAGGGAAGAAAAACTGTTTTTT
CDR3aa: CASSQARDREEKLFF

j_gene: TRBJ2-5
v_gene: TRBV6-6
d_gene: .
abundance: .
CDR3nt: TGTGCCAGCAGTTATAGCAGGGGCGGGGAGACCCAGTACTTC
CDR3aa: CASSYSRGGETQYF

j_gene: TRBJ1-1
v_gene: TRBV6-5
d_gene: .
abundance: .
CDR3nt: TGTGCCAGCAGTTATAGGAACACTGAAGCTTTCTTT
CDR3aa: CASSYRNTEAFF

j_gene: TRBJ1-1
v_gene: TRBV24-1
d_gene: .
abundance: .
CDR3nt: TGTGCCACCAGCGTTGGGGGCGGAGAGAGTTTCTTT
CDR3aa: CATSVGGGESFF

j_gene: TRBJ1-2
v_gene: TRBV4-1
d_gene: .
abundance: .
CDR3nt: TGCGCCAGCAGCCAAGGGGGGGACGGCTACACCTTC
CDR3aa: CASSQGGDGYTF

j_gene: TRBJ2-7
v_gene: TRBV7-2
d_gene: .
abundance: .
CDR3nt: TGTGCCAGCAGCCCAGTGGTTTCGGCTTATACGGGGGAGCAGTACTTC
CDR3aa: CASSPVVSAYTGEQYF

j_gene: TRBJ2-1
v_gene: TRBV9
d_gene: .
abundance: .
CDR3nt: TGTGCCAGCAGCGCAAGCAGGACCTACAATGAGCAGTTCTTC
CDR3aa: CASSASRTYNEQFF

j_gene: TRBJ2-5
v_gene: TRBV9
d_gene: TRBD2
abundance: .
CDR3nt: TGTGCCAGCTCCGGGGGGGACCAGTACTTC
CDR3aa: CASSGGDQYF

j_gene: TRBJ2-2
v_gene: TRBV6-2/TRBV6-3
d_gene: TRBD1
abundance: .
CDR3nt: TGTGCCAGCAGCCCTACCGGACAGGGCCTAAACACCGGGGAGCTGTTTTTT
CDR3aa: CASSPTGQGLNTGELFF

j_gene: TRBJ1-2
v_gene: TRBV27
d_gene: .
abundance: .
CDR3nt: TGTGCCAGCAGAGGGGGGGCCTATGGCTACACCTTC
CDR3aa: CASRGGAYGYTF

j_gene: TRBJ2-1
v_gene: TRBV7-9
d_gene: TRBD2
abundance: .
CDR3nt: TGTGCCAGCAGCTTAGCGGGAGGGCCGTACAATGAGCAGTTCTTC
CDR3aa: CASSLAGGPYNEQFF

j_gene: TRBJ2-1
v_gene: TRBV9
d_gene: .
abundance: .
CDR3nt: TGTGCCAGCAGCGTAGGAGTCTTCTACAATGAGCAGTTCTTC
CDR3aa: CASSVGVFYNEQFF

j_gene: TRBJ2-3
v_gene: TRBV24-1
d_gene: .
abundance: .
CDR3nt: TGTGCCACCAGTGACCCCGTTGGGGACTTAGGCACAGATACGCAGTATTTT
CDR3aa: CATSDPVGDLGTDTQYF